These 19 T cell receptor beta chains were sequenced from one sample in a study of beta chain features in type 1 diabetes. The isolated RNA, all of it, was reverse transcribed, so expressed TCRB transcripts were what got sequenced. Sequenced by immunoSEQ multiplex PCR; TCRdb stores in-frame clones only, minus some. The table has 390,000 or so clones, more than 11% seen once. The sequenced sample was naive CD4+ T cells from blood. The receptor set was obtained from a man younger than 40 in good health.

CDR3 nucleotides: TGTGCCAGCAGTGCCTCCCTGGACAGCTCCTACGAGCAGTACGTC. It specifies CASSASLDSSYEQYV. The V and J genes are TRBV28 and TRBJ2-7; TRBD1 might be the D (6 bases). The CDR3 sequence is 15 residues long. Deletions cut 5 bases from V and 0 bases from J, with 14 bases between. The germline V gene encodes CDR1 MDHEN and CDR2 SYDVKM.

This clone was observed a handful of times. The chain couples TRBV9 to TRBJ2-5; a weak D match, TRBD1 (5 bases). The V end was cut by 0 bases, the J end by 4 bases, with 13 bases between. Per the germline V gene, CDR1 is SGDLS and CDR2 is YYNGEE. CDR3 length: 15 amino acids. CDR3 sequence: CASSVAYRFGETQYF. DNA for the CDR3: TGTGCCAGCAGCGTAGCGTACAGGTTTGGAGAGACCCAGTACTTC.

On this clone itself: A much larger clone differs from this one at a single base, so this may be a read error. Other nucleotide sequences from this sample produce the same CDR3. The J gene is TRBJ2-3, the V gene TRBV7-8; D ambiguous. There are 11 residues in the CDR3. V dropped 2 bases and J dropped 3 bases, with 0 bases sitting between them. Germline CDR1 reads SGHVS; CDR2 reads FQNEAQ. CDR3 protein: CASSLTDTQYF. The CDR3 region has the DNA TGTGCCAGCAGCTTAACAGATACGCAGTATTTT. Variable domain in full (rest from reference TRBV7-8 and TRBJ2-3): GAGVSQSPRYKVAKRGQDVALRCDPISGHVSLFWYQQALGQGPEFLTYFQNEAQLDKSGLPSDRFFAERPEGSVSTLKIQRTQQEDSAVYLCASSLTDTQYFGPGTRLTVL.

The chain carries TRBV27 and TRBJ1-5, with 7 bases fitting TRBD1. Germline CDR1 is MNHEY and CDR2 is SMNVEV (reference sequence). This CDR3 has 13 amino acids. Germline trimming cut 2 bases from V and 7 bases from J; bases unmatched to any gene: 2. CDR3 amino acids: CASSLQGGQPQHF. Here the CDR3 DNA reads TGTGCCAGCAGTTTACAGGGGGGACAGCCCCAGCATTTT.

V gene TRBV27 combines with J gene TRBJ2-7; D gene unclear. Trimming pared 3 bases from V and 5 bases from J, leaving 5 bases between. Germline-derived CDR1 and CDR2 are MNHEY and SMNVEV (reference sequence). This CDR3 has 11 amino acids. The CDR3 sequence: CASSFYNEQYF. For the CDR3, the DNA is TGTGCCAGCAGTTTTTATAACGAGCAGTACTTC.

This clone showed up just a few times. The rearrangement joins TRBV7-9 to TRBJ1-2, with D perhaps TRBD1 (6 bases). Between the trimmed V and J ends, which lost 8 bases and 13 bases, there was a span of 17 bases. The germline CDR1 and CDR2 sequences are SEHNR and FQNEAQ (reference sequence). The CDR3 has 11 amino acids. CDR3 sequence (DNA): TGTGCCAGCTCTTTAATTCGGGGGCTCACCTTC. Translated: CASSLIRGLTF.

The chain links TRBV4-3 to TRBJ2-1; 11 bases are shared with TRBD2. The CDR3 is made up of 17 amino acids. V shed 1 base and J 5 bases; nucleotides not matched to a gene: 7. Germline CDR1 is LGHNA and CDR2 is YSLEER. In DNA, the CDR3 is TGCGCCAGCAGCCAAGGTGCGGGACTAGCGGCAAACAATGAGCAGTTCTTC. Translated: CASSQGAGLAANNEQFF.

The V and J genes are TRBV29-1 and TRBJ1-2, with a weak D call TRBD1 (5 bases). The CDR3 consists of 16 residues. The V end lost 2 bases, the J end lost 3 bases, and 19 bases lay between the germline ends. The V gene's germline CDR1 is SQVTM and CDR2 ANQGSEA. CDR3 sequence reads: CSVELSRGNQDYGYTF. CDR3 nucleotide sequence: TGCAGCGTTGAATTAAGTAGGGGCAACCAGGACTATGGCTACACCTTC.

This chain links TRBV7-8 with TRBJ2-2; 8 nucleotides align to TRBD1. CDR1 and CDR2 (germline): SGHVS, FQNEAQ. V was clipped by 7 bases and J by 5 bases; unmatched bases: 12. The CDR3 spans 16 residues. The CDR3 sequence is CASNYIGQGLTGELFF. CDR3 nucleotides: TGTGCCAGCAACTATATTGGACAGGGCCTAACCGGGGAGCTGTTTTTT.

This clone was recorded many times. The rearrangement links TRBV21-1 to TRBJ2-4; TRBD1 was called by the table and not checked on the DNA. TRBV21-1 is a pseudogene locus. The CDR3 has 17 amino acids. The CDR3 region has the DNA TGTGCCAGCAGCGTTAAGGACAGGGGGATATCCAAAAACATTCAGTACTTC. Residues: CASSVKDRGISKNIQYF.

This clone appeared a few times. The CDR3 loop reads CASSLGQDYEQYF. The CDR3 nucleotides read TGTGCCAGCAGCTTAGGACAGGACTACGAGCAGTACTTC. The chain carries TRBV7-2 and TRBJ2-7, with D tentatively TRBD1 (6 bases). Germline CDR1 is SGHTA and CDR2 is FQGNSA. The CDR3 totals 13 residues. The ends were cut back, 1 base at V and 3 bases at J, with 7 bases in the middle.

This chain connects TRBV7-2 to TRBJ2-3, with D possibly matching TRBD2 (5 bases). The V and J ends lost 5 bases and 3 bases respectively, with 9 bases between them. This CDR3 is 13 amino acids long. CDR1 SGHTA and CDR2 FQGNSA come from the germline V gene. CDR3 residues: CASSRRETDTQYF. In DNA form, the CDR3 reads TGTGCCAGCAGCCGACGGGAAACAGATACGCAGTATTTT.

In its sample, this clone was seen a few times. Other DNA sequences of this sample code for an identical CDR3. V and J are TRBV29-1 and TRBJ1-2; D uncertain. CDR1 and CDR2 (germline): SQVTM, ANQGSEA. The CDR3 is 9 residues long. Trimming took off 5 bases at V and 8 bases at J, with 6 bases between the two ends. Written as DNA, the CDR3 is TGCAGCGTTCTGGAAGGCTACACCTTC. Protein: CSVLEGYTF.

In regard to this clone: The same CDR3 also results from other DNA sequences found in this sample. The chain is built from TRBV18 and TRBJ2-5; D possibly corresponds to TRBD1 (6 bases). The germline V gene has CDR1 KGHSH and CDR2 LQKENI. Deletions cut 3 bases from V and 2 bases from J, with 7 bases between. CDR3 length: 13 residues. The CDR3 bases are TGTGCCAGCTCACCTGGACAGCAAGAGACCCAGTACTTC. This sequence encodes CASSPGQQETQYF.

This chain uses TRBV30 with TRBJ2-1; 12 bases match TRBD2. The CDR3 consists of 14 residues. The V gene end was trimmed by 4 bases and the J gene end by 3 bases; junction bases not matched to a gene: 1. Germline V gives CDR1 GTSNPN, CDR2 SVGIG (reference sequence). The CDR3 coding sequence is TGTGCCTGGACGACTAGCGGGGGCTACAATGAGCAGTTCTTC. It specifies CAWTTSGGYNEQFF.

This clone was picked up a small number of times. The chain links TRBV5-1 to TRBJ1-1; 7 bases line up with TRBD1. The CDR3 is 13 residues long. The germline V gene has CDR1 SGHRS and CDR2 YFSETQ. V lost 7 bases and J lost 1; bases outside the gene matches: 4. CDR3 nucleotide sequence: TGCGCCAGCGGCGGGACAGCGAACACTGAAGCTTTCTTT. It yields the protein CASGGTANTEAFF.

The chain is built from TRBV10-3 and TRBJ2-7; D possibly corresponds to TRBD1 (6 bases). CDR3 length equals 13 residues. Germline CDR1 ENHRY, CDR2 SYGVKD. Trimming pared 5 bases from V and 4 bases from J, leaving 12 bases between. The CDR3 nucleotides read TGTGCCATCAGTCGTGACAGGTCTTACGAGCAGTACGTC. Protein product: CAISRDRSYEQYV.

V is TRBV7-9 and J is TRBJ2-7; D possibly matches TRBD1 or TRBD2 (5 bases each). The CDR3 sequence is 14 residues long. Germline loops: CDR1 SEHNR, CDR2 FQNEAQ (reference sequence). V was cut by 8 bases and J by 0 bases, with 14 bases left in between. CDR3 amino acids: CASHLEGRSYEQYF. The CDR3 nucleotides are TGTGCCAGCCATCTCGAGGGACGCTCCTACGAGCAGTACTTC.

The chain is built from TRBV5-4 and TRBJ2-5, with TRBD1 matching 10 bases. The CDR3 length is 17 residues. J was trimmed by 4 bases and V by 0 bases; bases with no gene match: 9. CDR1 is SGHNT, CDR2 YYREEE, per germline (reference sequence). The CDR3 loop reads CASSLAGWTGGRETQYF. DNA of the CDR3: TGTGCCAGCAGCTTGGCCGGCTGGACAGGGGGACGAGAGACCCAGTACTTC. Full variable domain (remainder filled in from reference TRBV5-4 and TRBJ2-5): ETGVTQSPTHLIKTRGQQVTLRCSSQSGHNTVSWYQQALGQGPQFIFQYYREEENGRGNFPPRFSGLQFPNYSSELNVNALELDDSALYLCASSLAGWTGGRETQYFGPGTRLLVL.